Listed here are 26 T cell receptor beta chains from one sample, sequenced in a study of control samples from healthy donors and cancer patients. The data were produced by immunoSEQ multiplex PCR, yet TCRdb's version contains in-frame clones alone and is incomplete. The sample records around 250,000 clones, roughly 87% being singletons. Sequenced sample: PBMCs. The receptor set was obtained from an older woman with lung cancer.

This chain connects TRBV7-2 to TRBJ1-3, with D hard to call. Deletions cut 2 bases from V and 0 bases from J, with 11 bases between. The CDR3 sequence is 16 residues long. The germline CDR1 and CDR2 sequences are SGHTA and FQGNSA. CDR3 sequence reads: CASSLNPRRSGNTIYF. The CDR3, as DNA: TGTGCCAGCAGCTTAAATCCGAGGCGCTCTGGAAACACCATATATTTT.

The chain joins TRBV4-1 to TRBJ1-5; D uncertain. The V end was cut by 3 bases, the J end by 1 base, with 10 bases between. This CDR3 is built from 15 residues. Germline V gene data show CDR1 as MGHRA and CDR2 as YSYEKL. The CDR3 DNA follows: TGCGCCAGCAGCCAGCACTTCATGAGCAATCAGCCCCAGCATTTT. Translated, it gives CASSQHFMSNQPQHF.

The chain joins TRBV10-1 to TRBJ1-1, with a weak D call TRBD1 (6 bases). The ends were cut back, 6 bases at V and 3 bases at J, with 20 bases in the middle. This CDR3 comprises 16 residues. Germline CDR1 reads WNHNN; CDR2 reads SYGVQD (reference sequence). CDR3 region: CASSTTGSFGDTEAFF. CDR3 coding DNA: TGCGCCAGCAGCACGACAGGATCCTTTGGGGACACTGAAGCTTTCTTT.

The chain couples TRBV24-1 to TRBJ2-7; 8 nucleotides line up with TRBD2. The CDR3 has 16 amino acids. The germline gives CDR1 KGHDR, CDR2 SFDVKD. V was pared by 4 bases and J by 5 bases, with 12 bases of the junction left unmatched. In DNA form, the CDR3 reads TGTGCCACCAGTGAGGGAAGGCTAGCGGGTTACGACGAGCAGTACTTC. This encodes CATSEGRLAGYDEQYF.

The CDR3 DNA sequence: TGTGCCAGCAGCGTAGCTGGCCAGAACACCGGGGAGCTGTTTTTT. It yields the protein CASSVAGQNTGELFF. J is TRBJ2-2 and V is TRBV9, with no clear D. Trimming left V 0 bases short and J 1 base short, with 7 bases between. CDR3 length: 15 residues. Per germline, CDR1 SGDLS and CDR2 YYNGEE.

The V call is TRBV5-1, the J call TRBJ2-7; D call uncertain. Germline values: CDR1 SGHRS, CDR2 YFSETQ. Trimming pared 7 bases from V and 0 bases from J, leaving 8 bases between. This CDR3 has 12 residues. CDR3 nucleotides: TGCGCCAGCGGCGACGCCTCCTACGAGCAGTACTTC. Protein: CASGDASYEQYF.

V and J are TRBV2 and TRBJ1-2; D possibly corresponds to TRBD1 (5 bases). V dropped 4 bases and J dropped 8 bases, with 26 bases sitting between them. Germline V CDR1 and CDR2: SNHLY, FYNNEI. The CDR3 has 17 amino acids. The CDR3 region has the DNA TGTGCCAGCAGTGGGAGGTCTTATGTGGGGGTCGGGAGCGGCTACACCTTC. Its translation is CASSGRSYVGVGSGYTF.

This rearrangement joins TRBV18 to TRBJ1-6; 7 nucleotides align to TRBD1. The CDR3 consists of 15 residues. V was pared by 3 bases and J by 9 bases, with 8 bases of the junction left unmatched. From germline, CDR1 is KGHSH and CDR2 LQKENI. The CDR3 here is CASSPDRVGISPLHF. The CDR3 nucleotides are TGTGCCAGCTCACCCGACAGGGTCGGGATTTCACCCCTCCACTTT.

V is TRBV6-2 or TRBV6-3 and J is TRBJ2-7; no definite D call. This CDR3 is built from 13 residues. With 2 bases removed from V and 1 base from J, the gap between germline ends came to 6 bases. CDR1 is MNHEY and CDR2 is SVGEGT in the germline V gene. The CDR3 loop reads CASSYIRSYEQYF. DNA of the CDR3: TGTGCCAGCAGTTACATCAGGTCCTACGAGCAGTACTTC.

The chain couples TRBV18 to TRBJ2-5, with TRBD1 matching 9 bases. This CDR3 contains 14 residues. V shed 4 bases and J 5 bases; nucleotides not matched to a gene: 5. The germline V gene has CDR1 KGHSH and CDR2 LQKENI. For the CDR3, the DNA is TGTGCCAGCTCACTACAGGGGGCCCGGGAGACCCAGTACTTC. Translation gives CASSLQGARETQYF.

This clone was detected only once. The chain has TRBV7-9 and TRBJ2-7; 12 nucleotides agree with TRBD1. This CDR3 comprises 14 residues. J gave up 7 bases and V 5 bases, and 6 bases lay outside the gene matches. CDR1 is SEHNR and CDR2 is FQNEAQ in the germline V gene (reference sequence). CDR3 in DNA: TGTGCCAGCAGCCGGGGACAGGGGGCGAGGGAGCAGTACTTC. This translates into CASSRGQGAREQYF. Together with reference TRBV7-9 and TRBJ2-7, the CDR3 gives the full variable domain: DTGVSQNPRHKITKRGQNVTFRCDPISEHNRLYWYRQTLGQGPEFLTYFQNEAQLEKSRLLSDRFSAERPKGSFSTLEIQRTEQGDSAMYLCASSRGQGAREQYFGPGTRLTVT.

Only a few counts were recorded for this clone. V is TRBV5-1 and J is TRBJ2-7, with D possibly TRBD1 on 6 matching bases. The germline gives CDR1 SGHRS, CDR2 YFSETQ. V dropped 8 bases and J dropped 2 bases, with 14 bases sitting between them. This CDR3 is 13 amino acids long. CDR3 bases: TGCGCCAGTCAGATACAGGGAACCTACGAGCAGTACTTC. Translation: CASQIQGTYEQYF.

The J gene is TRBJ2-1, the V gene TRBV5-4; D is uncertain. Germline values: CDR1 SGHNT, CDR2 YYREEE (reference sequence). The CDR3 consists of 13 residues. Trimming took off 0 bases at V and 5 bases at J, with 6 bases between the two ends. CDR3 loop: CASSLGENNEQFF. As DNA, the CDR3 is TGTGCCAGCAGCTTGGGAGAAAACAATGAGCAGTTCTTC.

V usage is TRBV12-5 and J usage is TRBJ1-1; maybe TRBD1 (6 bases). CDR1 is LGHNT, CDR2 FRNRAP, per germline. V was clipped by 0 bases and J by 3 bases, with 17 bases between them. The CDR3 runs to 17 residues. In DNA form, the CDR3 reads TGTGCTAGTGGTTTGGTCCCTCACAGGCCAGGGGACACTGAAGCTTTCTTT. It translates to CASGLVPHRPGDTEAFF.

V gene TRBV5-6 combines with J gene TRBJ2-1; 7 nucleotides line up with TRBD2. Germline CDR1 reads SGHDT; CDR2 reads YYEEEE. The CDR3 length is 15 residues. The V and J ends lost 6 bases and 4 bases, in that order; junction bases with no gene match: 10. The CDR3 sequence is CASTPGGTPYNEQFF. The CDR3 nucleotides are TGTGCCAGCACCCCCGGGGGGACCCCATACAATGAGCAGTTCTTC.

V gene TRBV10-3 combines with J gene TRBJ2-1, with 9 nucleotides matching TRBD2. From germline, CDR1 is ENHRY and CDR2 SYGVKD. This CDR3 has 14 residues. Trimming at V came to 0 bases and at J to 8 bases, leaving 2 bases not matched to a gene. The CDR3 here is CAISESTSGHEQFF. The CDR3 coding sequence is TGTGCCATCAGTGAGTCTACTAGCGGGCATGAGCAGTTCTTC.

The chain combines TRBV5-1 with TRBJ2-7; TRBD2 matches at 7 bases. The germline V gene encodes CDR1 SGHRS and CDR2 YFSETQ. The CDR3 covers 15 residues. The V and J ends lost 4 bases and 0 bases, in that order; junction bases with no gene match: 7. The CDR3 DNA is TGCGCCAGCAGCCCCCCCACGGGGGGCTCCTACGAGCAGTACTTC. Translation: CASSPPTGGSYEQYF.

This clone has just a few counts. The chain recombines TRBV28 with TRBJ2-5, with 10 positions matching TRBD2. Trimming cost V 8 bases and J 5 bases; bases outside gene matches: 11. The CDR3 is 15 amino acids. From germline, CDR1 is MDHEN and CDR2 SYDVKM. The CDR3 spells CASSFVAGGGETQYF. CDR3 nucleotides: TGTGCCAGCTCCTTCGTAGCGGGAGGAGGGGAGACCCAGTACTTC.

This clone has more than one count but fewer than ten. The CDR3 DNA sequence: TGTGCCAGTAGTATCCCCACCACAGGGGGCGTATACAATGAGCAGTTCTTC. It translates to CASSIPTTGGVYNEQFF. This rearrangement joins TRBV19 to TRBJ2-1; TRBD1 matches at 9 bases. Per germline, CDR1 LNHDA and CDR2 SQIVND (reference sequence). The V gene end was trimmed by 3 bases and the J gene end by 4 bases; junction bases not matched to a gene: 10. The CDR3 covers 17 residues.

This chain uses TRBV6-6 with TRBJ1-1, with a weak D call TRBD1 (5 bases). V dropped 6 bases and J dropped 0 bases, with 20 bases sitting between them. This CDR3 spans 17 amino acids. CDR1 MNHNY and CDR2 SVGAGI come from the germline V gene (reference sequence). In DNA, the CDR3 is TGTGCCAGCAGCCGATCTGGGACTGCCAGGATGAACACTGAAGCTTTCTTT. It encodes CASSRSGTARMNTEAFF.

CDR3 sequence: CASSRLAGVTYEQYF. CDR3 sequence (DNA): TGTGCCAGCAGTCGGCTAGCGGGAGTTACTTACGAGCAGTACTTC. The chain is built from TRBV2 and TRBJ2-7; TRBD2 aligns across 10 bases. Germline V gives CDR1 SNHLY, CDR2 FYNNEI. The length of the CDR3 is 15 residues. The junction had 8 bases not matched to a gene; V was cut back by 5 bases and J by 4 bases.

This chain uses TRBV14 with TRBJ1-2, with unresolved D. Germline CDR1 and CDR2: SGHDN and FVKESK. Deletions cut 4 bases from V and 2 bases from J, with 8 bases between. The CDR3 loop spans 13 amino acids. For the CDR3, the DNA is TGTGCCAGCAGCCTTACAGAGAACTATGGCTACACCTTC. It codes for CASSLTENYGYTF.

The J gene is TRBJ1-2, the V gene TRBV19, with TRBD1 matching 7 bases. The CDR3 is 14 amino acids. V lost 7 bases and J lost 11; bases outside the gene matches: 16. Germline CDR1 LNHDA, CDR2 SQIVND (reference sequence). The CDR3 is CASTPTTGQETYTF. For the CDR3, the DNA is TGTGCCAGTACCCCCACGACAGGGCAGGAGACTTACACCTTC.

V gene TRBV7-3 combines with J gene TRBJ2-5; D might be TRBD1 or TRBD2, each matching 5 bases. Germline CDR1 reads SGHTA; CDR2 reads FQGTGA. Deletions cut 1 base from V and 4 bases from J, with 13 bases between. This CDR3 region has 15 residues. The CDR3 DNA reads TGTGCCAGCAGCTTAATCGGGGCAGGGACAGAGACCCAGTACTTC. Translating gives CASSLIGAGTETQYF.

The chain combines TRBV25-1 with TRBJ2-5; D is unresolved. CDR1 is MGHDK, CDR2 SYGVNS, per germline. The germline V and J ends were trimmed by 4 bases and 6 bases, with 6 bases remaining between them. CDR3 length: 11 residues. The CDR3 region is CASSGLQTQYF. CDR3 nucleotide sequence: TGTGCCAGCAGTGGATTGCAGACCCAGTACTTC.

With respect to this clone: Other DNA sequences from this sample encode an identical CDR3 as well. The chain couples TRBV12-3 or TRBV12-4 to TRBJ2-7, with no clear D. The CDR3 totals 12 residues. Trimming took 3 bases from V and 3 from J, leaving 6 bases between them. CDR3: CASSLSGYEQYF. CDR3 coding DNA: TGTGCCAGCAGTTTGTCGGGCTACGAGCAGTACTTC.